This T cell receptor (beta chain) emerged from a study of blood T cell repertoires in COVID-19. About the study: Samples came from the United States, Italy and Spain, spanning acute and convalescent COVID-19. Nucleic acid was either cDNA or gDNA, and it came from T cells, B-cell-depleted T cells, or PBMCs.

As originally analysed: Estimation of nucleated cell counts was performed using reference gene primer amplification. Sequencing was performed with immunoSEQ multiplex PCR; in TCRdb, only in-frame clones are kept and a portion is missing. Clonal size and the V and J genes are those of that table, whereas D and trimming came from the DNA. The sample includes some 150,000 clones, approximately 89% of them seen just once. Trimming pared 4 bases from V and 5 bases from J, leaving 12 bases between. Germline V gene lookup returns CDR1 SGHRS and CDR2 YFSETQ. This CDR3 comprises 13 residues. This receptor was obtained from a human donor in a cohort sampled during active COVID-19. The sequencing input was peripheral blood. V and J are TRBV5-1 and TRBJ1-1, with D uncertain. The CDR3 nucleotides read TGCGCCAGCAGCAGGGAGGGAAGTACTGAAGCTTTCTTT. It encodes CASSREGSTEAFF.